This T cell receptor beta chain was captured by sequencing in a study of cytomegalovirus exposure and HLA in healthy donors. Germline V gene lookup returns CDR1 MNHEY and CDR2 SVGAGI. The CDR3 loop spans 15 amino acids. Trimming took 0 bases from V and 6 from J; bases not matched to a gene: 6. Here immunoSEQ multiplex PCR was the method, and the copy in TCRdb shows in-frame clones only, minus some. This table has some 45,000 clones, more than 85% appearing once. The sequenced sample was PBMCs. V is TRBV6-5 and J is TRBJ2-7; 9 positions match TRBD2. This receptor was taken from a young man in good health and CMV-seronegative. The CDR3: CASSYSRGLAGEQYF. The DNA of the CDR3 is TGTGCCAGCAGTTACTCGAGGGGACTAGCTGGCGAGCAGTACTTC.